Following are 9 T cell receptor beta chains from one sample sequenced in a study of OX40 agonist ivuxolimab in advanced cancers. The table came from immunoSEQ multiplex PCR; TCRdb's copy has only in-frame clones and leaves some out. This table has some 42,000 clones, 75% to 90% appearing once. The specimen comprised CD4+ or CD8+ T cells sorted from blood, sampled in a trial of the OX40 agonist ivuxolimab. These receptors were obtained from an adult with an advanced solid tumor such as melanoma, head and neck, liver or kidney cancer.

The V call is TRBV28, the J call TRBJ1-2; 7 nucleotides line up with TRBD1. The length of the CDR3 is 16 residues. Germline assignment: CDR1 MDHEN and CDR2 SYDVKM. V was pared by 4 bases and J by 6 bases, with 14 bases of the junction left unmatched. This CDR3 is CASSSYHPGQSDGYTF. The DNA for the CDR3 is TGTGCCAGCAGTTCCTACCACCCGGGACAGTCGGATGGCTACACCTTC.

This clone was seen a single time. V gene TRBV7-9 combines with J gene TRBJ1-4, with D hard to call. The V gene lost 5 bases and the J gene lost 2 bases, with 9 bases spanning the gap. Looked up from germline, CDR1 is SEHNR and CDR2 is FQNEAQ (reference sequence). The CDR3 has 14 amino acids. The CDR3 spells CASSMAGTNEKLFF. CDR3 DNA sequence: TGTGCCAGCAGCATGGCCGGGACTAATGAAAAACTGTTTTTT.

This chain links TRBV10-3 with TRBJ1-2; 10 nucleotides agree with TRBD1. V trimming: 6 bases; J trimming: 2 bases; junction bases outside the gene matches: 9. This CDR3 is built from 16 residues. Per the germline V gene, CDR1 is ENHRY and CDR2 is SYGVKD. CDR3 DNA: TGTGCCATCAGGAGACAGGGGGCGCAAGGGAACTATGGCTACACCTTC. Translated: CAIRRQGAQGNYGYTF.

The V call is TRBV7-9, the J call TRBJ2-5, with D possibly matching TRBD1 (6 bases). The V end was cut by 4 bases, the J end by 5 bases, with 11 bases between. CDR1 and CDR2 (germline): SEHNR, FQNEAQ (reference sequence). The length of the CDR3 is 13 residues. The CDR3 coding sequence is TGTGCCAGCAGCTCACAGGGTAGGGAGACCCAGTACTTC. This codes for CASSSQGRETQYF.

The CDR3 DNA reads TGTGCCAGCAGCTCCTACCGACAGGGGGCGGGAGGCTACACCTTC. Translating it yields CASSSYRQGAGGYTF. V and J are TRBV7-2 and TRBJ1-2, with 10 bases fitting TRBD1. From germline, CDR1 is SGHTA and CDR2 FQGNSA. J gave up 8 bases and V 4 bases, and 10 bases lay outside the gene matches. The CDR3 is made up of 15 amino acids.

The chain joins TRBV9 to TRBJ2-5; TRBD2 matches 7 bases. Germline CDR1 is SGDLS and CDR2 is YYNGEE. The CDR3 runs to 15 residues. V lost 4 bases and J lost 5; bases outside the gene matches: 11. The CDR3 DNA reads as TGTGCCAGCAGCCCCACAGCGGGGACGAAGGAGACCCAGTACTTC. It is translated as CASSPTAGTKETQYF.

The table lists this clone with a few counts. This sequence joins TRBV7-2 and TRBJ2-3; D is unresolved. Germline V lookup: CDR1 SGHTA, CDR2 FQGNSA. This CDR3 is built from 13 residues. Trimming stripped 5 bases from V and 5 bases from J, with 11 bases between. CDR3 bases: TGTGCCAGCAGCCTCGGGCGGAAAGATACGCAGTATTTT. Amino acids: CASSLGRKDTQYF.

The genes are TRBV2 and TRBJ1-5; D possibly corresponds to TRBD1 (5 bases). V was shortened by 7 bases and J by 2 bases, with 15 bases between the two germline ends. CDR3 length: 15 residues. The germline V gene encodes CDR1 SNHLY and CDR2 FYNNEI. CDR3 sequence reads: CASNQVKGGNQPQHF. Written as DNA, the CDR3 is TGTGCCAGCAACCAGGTGAAAGGGGGCAATCAGCCCCAGCATTTT.

V usage is TRBV25-1 and J usage is TRBJ2-5; D tentatively fits TRBD1 or TRBD2 (5 bases each). CDR1 and CDR2 from the germline V gene are MGHDK and SYGVNS. V lost 1 base and J 1 base, leaving 7 bases between the germline ends. There are 14 residues in the CDR3. The CDR3 spells CASSELGVQETQYF. CDR3 sequence (DNA): TGTGCCAGCAGTGAATTGGGGGTCCAAGAGACCCAGTACTTC.